The next 26 T cell receptor beta chains were all read from a single sample in a study of early T cells in non-severe SARS-CoV-2 infection. TCRdb recomputed calls from the 5' RACE reads with MiXCR, one row per CDR3 protein. Among about 77,000 distinct CDR3 sequences listed, over 9% were seen once. Sequencing input: whole blood. All receptors derive from an adult who was a healthcare worker with PCR-confirmed SARS-CoV-2 infection or an uninfected control (not recorded which).

CDR3 sequence reads: CASRDSANYGYTF. The CDR3 DNA follows: TGCGCCAGCAGGGACAGCGCTAACTATGGCTACACCTTC. The rearrangement joins TRBV10-2 to TRBJ1-2; TRBD1 is a possible D gene (6 bases). Germline V gene data show CDR1 as WSHSY and CDR2 as SAAADI. The ends were cut back, 6 bases at V and 0 bases at J, with 8 bases in the middle. There are 13 residues in the CDR3.

This clonotype was counted many times. The chain recombines TRBV6-1 with TRBJ2-1; no clear D. Trimming removed 6 bases at V and 0 bases at J, with 9 bases between. The CDR3 spans 14 residues. Germline assignment: CDR1 MNHNS and CDR2 SASEGT. The CDR3 DNA reads TGTGCCAGCAGACAGTCCACCTCCTACAATGAGCAGTTCTTC. Its translation: CASRQSTSYNEQFF.

The J gene is TRBJ2-1, the V gene TRBV3-1, with 11 bases matching TRBD2. Germline loops: CDR1 LGHDT, CDR2 YNNKEL (reference sequence). The CDR3 extends over 16 amino acids. V lost 1 base and J lost 7; bases outside the gene matches: 6. DNA of the CDR3: TGTGCCAGCAGCCAAGTACTAGCGGGAGCGACAAATGAGCAGTTCTTC. It yields the protein CASSQVLAGATNEQFF.

This clonotype occurred a few times. V usage is TRBV20-1 and J usage is TRBJ2-7, with D possibly matching TRBD2 (6 bases). Deletions cut 1 base from V and 7 bases from J, with 20 bases between. This CDR3 region has 15 residues. CDR1 and CDR2 (germline): DFQATT, SNEGSKA (reference sequence). CDR3 in DNA: TGCAGTGCTAGAGGTCCTTCTACCGGGAGTTTTGAGCAGTACTTC. It yields the protein CSARGPSTGSFEQYF.

This clonotype has ten or more counts. The chain joins TRBV5-1 to TRBJ2-5; TRBD2 aligns across 11 bases. CDR1 is SGHRS and CDR2 is YFSETQ in the germline V gene. Losses at the gene ends were 4 bases for V and 5 bases for J; bases not matched to a gene: 4. This CDR3 is built from 14 residues. The CDR3 loop is CASSAGLAVETQYF. CDR3 sequence (DNA): TGCGCCAGCAGCGCGGGACTAGCGGTGGAGACCCAGTACTTC.

This clonotype turned up a few times. The chain joins TRBV4-1 to TRBJ2-7; 9 nucleotides line up with TRBD1. The CDR3 runs to 15 residues. Germline lookup yields CDR1 MGHRA and CDR2 YSYEKL. The junction had 5 bases not matched to a gene; V was cut back by 2 bases and J by 3 bases. CDR3: CASSQTGTGLYEQYF. Written as DNA, the CDR3 is TGCGCCAGCAGCCAAACCGGGACAGGGCTCTACGAGCAGTACTTC.

This clonotype was observed a handful of times. The rearrangement uses TRBV20-1 and TRBJ2-7, with D uncertain. V gave up 6 bases and J gave up 4 bases, with 7 bases separating them. Germline values: CDR1 DFQATT, CDR2 SNEGSKA (reference sequence). The CDR3 runs to 10 residues. As DNA, the CDR3 is TGCAGTGCACAGAGGTACGAGCAGTACTTC. Encoded protein: CSAQRYEQYF.

This clonotype was counted a few times. V and J are TRBV7-7 and TRBJ2-2; D is unresolved. This CDR3 has 14 amino acids. Germline CDR1 reads SSHAT; CDR2 reads FNYEAQ (reference sequence). V lost 4 bases and J lost 3, with 9 bases in between. The CDR3 bases are TGTGCCAGCAGCTCCAGTTCTGACACCGGGGAGCTGTTTTTT. Protein sequence: CASSSSSDTGELFF.

The V call is TRBV6-2 or TRBV6-3, the J call TRBJ2-4; 7 bases are shared with TRBD2. Germline loops: CDR1 MNHEY, CDR2 SVGEGT. V lost 0 bases and J lost 8; bases outside the gene matches: 7. The CDR3 length is 15 residues. The CDR3 DNA sequence: TGTGCCAGCAGTTACTCCGGCGGGAGCTTTGACATTCAGTACTTC. Translating gives CASSYSGGSFDIQYF.

This clonotype was counted ten times or more. This chain connects TRBV4-2 to TRBJ2-1; TRBD2 aligns across 13 bases. Germline lookup yields CDR1 LGHNA and CDR2 YNFKEQ. V gave up 3 bases and J gave up 2 bases; unmatched junction bases: 1. This CDR3 has 16 residues. The CDR3 sequence is CASSQGTSGTYNEQFF. CDR3 nucleotide sequence: TGTGCCAGCAGCCAGGGGACTAGCGGGACCTACAATGAGCAGTTCTTC.

In its sample, this clonotype was seen many times. The rearrangement joins TRBV20-1 to TRBJ2-2; 9 bases agree with TRBD2. V shed 0 bases and J 4 bases; nucleotides not matched to a gene: 6. The CDR3 is 16 amino acids. Germline CDR1 and CDR2: DFQATT and SNEGSKA (reference sequence). The CDR3 region has the DNA TGCAGTGCTAGAGATTCGGTTAGCGGGGGCACCGGGGAGCTGTTTTTT. Its protein product is CSARDSVSGGTGELFF.

The chain employs TRBV12-3 or TRBV12-4 and TRBJ2-1; D possibly corresponds to TRBD1 (6 bases). This CDR3 is 15 amino acids long. V lost 3 bases, J lost 10 bases, and 19 bases lay in between. CDR3 sequence: CASSFTLRTAREQFF. In nucleotides, the CDR3 is TGTGCCAGCAGTTTTACCCTTCGGACAGCCAGAGAGCAGTTCTTC.

This clonotype appeared a few times. This chain joins TRBV27 and TRBJ2-2; D is uncertain. Germline V gene sequence: CDR1 MNHEY, CDR2 SMNVEV (reference sequence). The CDR3 covers 15 residues. Between the trimmed V and J ends, which lost 5 bases and 3 bases, there was a span of 13 bases. CDR3 amino acids: CASSPLGYDTGELFF. The CDR3 bases are TGTGCCAGCAGTCCCCTCGGGTATGACACCGGGGAGCTGTTTTTT.

This clonotype has a count of ten or more. The chain recombines TRBV12-3 or TRBV12-4 with TRBJ1-5, with D tentatively TRBD1 (5 bases). This CDR3 has 15 amino acids. The V end lost 3 bases, the J end lost 5 bases, and 14 bases lay between the germline ends. The DNA of the CDR3 is TGTGCCAGCAGTTTCGAGGGGTCGGCGCATCAGCCCCAGCATTTT. Protein product: CASSFEGSAHQPQHF.

The CDR3 loop is CASRGTGVSGANVLTF. CDR3 in DNA: TGTGCCAGCCGTGGGACAGGCGTCTCTGGGGCCAACGTCCTGACTTTC. The V and J genes are TRBV28 and TRBJ2-6; 8 nucleotides line up with TRBD1. There are 16 residues in the CDR3. Germline CDR1 and CDR2: MDHEN and SYDVKM. The trim removed 8 bases at V and 0 bases at J, leaving 6 bases unmatched.

This clonotype has a count of ten or more. This chain uses TRBV7-3 with TRBJ2-4, with 8 bases that match TRBD1. V was pared by 5 bases and J by 9 bases, with 6 bases of the junction left unmatched. The CDR3 runs 13 residues. Per germline, CDR1 SGHTA and CDR2 FQGTGA. CDR3 coding DNA: TGTGCCAGCAGCCCAGGGGGCGCGGGCATTCAGTACTTC. Amino acid sequence: CASSPGGAGIQYF.

This chain connects TRBV12-3 or TRBV12-4 to TRBJ2-3, with no clear D. The CDR3 spans 13 residues. Trimming left V 6 bases short and J 2 bases short, with 9 bases between. The CDR3 bases are TGTGCCAGCAGGCGGACGGACACAGATACGCAGTATTTT. This translates into CASRRTDTDTQYF.

This clonotype was detected a few times. This sequence joins TRBV28 and TRBJ1-5; weak D call: TRBD1 (5 bases). The germline V and J ends were trimmed by 5 bases and 6 bases, with 11 bases remaining between them. The germline V gene has CDR1 MDHEN and CDR2 SYDVKM. The CDR3 contains 13 residues. The CDR3 DNA reads as TGTGCCAGCAGTGGGCAGGGAGGTCAGCCCCAGCATTTT. Its translation is CASSGQGGQPQHF.

This clonotype was found many times. V and J are TRBV5-1 and TRBJ1-1; D gene unclear. Trimming stripped 0 bases from V and 11 bases from J, with 14 bases between. This CDR3 is 13 amino acids long. Germline V gene lookup returns CDR1 SGHRS and CDR2 YFSETQ. In DNA form, the CDR3 reads TGCGCCAGCAGCTTGGGTCAGTCTCAGGCTGCTTTCTTT. It is translated as CASSLGQSQAAFF.

This clonotype was counted at least ten times. V usage is TRBV4-1 and J usage is TRBJ2-1, with TRBD2 matching over 9 bases. The germline CDR1 and CDR2 sequences are MGHRA and YSYEKL. V lost 5 bases to trimming and J lost 7 bases; unmatched junction nucleotides: 15. CDR3 size: 17 residues. The CDR3 reads CASSYGSGSLRGNEQFF. The CDR3 DNA sequence: TGCGCCAGCAGCTATGGTAGCGGGAGCCTTCGGGGGAATGAGCAGTTCTTC.

This clonotype was recorded many times. This chain uses TRBV7-2 with TRBJ1-5, with a weak D call TRBD1 (6 bases). Germline V gives CDR1 SGHTA, CDR2 FQGNSA. Trimming shortened V by 5 bases and J by 5 bases, and 19 bases separated the two germline ends. CDR3 size: 16 residues. In DNA, the CDR3 is TGTGCCAGCAGCCAACCGTCAGGGGTAGGAGATCAGCCCCAGCATTTT. It specifies CASSQPSGVGDQPQHF.

This clonotype was picked up a small number of times. The rearrangement joins TRBV10-2 to TRBJ2-7, with 9 positions matching TRBD2. The CDR3 totals 13 residues. Germline lookup yields CDR1 WSHSY and CDR2 SAAADI. V gave up 7 bases and J gave up 2 bases; unmatched junction bases: 3. The CDR3: CASKSGGTYEQYF. Here the CDR3 DNA reads TGCGCCAGCAAGAGCGGGGGGACCTACGAGCAGTACTTC.

This clonotype was counted at least ten times. This sequence joins TRBV6-1 and TRBJ2-3; the D is unclear. The CDR3 has 12 amino acids. Trimming took 3 bases from V and 1 from J, leaving 2 bases between them. Germline V lookup: CDR1 MNHNS, CDR2 SASEGT. CDR3 DNA sequence: TGTGCCAGCAGTGATGGCACAGATACGCAGTATTTT. Translated: CASSDGTDTQYF.

This clonotype has a count of ten or more. As DNA, the CDR3 is TGTGCCATCCAGACCCTGGATGAGCAGTTCTTC. Its protein is CAIQTLDEQFF. The rearrangement links TRBV28 to TRBJ2-1; D remains unclear. Trimming removed 10 bases at V and 8 bases at J, with 12 bases between. The CDR3 has 11 amino acids. Germline values: CDR1 MDHEN, CDR2 SYDVKM.

This clonotype occurred many times. This chain connects TRBV11-2 to TRBJ2-1, with 14 bases identical to TRBD2. The CDR3 is 16 amino acids. From germline, CDR1 is SGHAT and CDR2 FQNNGV. The ends lost 5 bases at V and 6 bases at J; junction bases unmatched: 6. The CDR3 sequence: CASSTRLAGGINEQFF. The DNA for the CDR3 is TGTGCCAGCAGCACTCGACTAGCGGGAGGGATCAATGAGCAGTTCTTC.

This clonotype was found a few times. V usage is TRBV27 and J usage is TRBJ1-1, with D perhaps matching TRBD1 (6 bases). CDR3 length: 15 amino acids. Trimming removed 6 bases from V and 6 bases from J, with 20 bases in between. The V gene's germline CDR1 is MNHEY and CDR2 SMNVEV (reference sequence). The CDR3 is CASSVGGPGRAEAFF. The CDR3 DNA reads as TGTGCCAGCAGCGTCGGGGGGCCGGGGCGGGCTGAAGCTTTCTTT.